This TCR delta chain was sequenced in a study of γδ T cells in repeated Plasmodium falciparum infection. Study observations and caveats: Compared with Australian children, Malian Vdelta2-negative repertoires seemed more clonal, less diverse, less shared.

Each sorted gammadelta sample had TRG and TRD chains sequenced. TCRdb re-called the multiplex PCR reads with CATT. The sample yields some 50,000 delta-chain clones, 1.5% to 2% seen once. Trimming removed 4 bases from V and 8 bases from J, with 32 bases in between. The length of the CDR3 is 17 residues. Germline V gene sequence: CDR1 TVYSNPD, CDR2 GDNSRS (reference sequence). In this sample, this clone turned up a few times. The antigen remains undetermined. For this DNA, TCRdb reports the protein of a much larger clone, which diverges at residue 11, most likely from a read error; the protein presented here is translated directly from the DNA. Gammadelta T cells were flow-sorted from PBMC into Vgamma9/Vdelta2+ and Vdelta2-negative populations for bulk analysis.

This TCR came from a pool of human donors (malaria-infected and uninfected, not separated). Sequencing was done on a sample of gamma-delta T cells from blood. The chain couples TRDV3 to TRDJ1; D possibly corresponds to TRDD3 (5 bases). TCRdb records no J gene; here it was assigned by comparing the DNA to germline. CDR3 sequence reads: CASRPFPQGTQGGKLIF. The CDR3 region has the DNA TGTGCCTCCCGCCCATTCCCACAGGGGACTCAGGGAGGGAAACTCATCTTT.